The entry below describes one TCR beta chain. Using its own MiXCR run on the 5' RACE reads, TCRdb lists one record per CDR3 protein. The sample includes about 920,000 distinct CDR3 sequences, 9% to 15% of them seen just once. V was shortened by 5 bases and J by 4 bases, with 11 bases between the two germline ends. Germline V lookup: CDR1 SEHNR, CDR2 FQNEAQ (reference sequence). The CDR3 contains 13 residues. This entry belongs to a study of identical twins. Another study also made use of these data, one on yellow fever vaccine responses in identical twins.

The rearrangement uses TRBV7-9 and TRBJ2-5; D is ambiguous. Sequenced material: PBMCs. The source of this sequence is a woman under 30 in good health. CDR3 sequence (DNA): TGTGCCAGCAGCCCCCCTGAACGAGAGACCCAGTACTTC. Residues: CASSPPERETQYF.